This TCR beta chain emerged from a study of CD8 T cells in Susac syndrome. Germline lookup yields CDR1 GTSNPN and CDR2 SVGIG (reference sequence). Germline trimming cut 1 base from V and 4 bases from J; bases unmatched to any gene: 9. The CDR3 length is 15 residues. An amount of RNA that ranged from roughly 0.5 to 1 ug was reverse transcribed with random hexamers. Amplification of TCR beta CDR3 was carried out by immunoSEQ multiplex PCR, which covered 54 Vbeta and 13 Jbeta segments. TCRdb itself ran the immunoSEQ multiplex PCR reads through MiXCR, one entry per CDR3 protein. The repertoire holds about 180,000 distinct CDR3 sequences, with around 95% as singletons. Blood CD8+ and CD4+ T cells underwent high-throughput TCR beta sequencing. The multiple sclerosis control group consisted of treatment-naive patients whose relapsing-remitting disease, which was either stable or active, fulfilled revised McDonald criteria.

The sample consisted of CD4+ T cells from PBMCs. The J gene is TRBJ1-2, the V gene TRBV30; 7 bases align to TRBD1. The receptor was isolated from a human donor with multiple sclerosis. The CDR3 region has the DNA TGTGCCTGGAGTGACCGCGGACAGGCCGTCTATGGCTACACCTTC. Translating it yields CAWSDRGQAVYGYTF.